A single sample is the source of the 2 T cell receptor beta chains below, sequenced in a study of cytomegalovirus exposure and HLA in healthy donors. The study ran its PCR with 60 Vbeta and 13 Jbeta primers. Method: immunoSEQ multiplex PCR; TCRdb's copy keeps in-frame clones and lacks some. The sample contains some 150,000 clones, around 80% of which appear only once. The sequenced sample was PBMCs. These receptor sequences come from a woman aged 45-60 years in good health and CMV-seronegative.

This clone was seen just once. The V gene is TRBV19, the J gene TRBJ2-7; 8 bases are shared with TRBD1. Germline V gene data show CDR1 as LNHDA and CDR2 as SQIVND (reference sequence). This CDR3 comprises 13 residues. The ends lost 8 bases at V and 1 base at J; junction bases unmatched: 4. The CDR3 region is CASGGQGSYEQYF. CDR3 DNA: TGTGCCAGTGGAGGACAGGGATCCTACGAGCAGTACTTC.

This chain joins TRBV7-2 and TRBJ1-2; 7 bases match TRBD1. Germline V gives CDR1 SGHTA, CDR2 FQGNSA. V was clipped by 5 bases and J by 3 bases; unmatched bases: 9. This CDR3 is built from 15 residues. CDR3 amino acids: CASSPTGYSDYGYTF. CDR3 coding DNA: TGTGCCAGCAGCCCGACAGGGTATAGTGACTATGGCTACACCTTC.